One and the same sample provided the 13 T cell receptor beta chains below, sequenced in a study of blood T cell repertoires in COVID-19. Method: immunoSEQ multiplex PCR; TCRdb's copy keeps in-frame clones and lacks some. Counted here are 200,000 to 250,000 clones, around 86% occurring once; the ten biggest clones make up approximately 2.1%. Sequenced sample: peripheral blood. The receptors originated from a man aged 25-40 years who had recovered from COVID-19.

This clone was seen only once. The CDR3 DNA reads TGTGCCAGCAGCTTCTGGGGACTAGCGGGGGCCCAAGAGACCCAGTACTTC. This gives the protein CASSFWGLAGAQETQYF. The rearrangement links TRBV7-9 to TRBJ2-5, with TRBD2 matching 14 bases. Losses at the gene ends were 3 bases for V and 1 base for J; bases not matched to a gene: 4. Germline CDR1 SEHNR, CDR2 FQNEAQ (reference sequence). The CDR3 covers 17 residues. Combining the CDR3 with reference TRBV7-9 and TRBJ2-5 gives the whole variable domain DTGVSQNPRHKITKRGQNVTFRCDPISEHNRLYWYRQTLGQGPEFLTYFQNEAQLEKSRLLSDRFSAERPKGSFSTLEIQRTEQGDSAMYLCASSFWGLAGAQETQYFGPGTRLLVL.

This clone occurred once. The rearrangement joins TRBV6-5 to TRBJ1-4; D not resolved. With 6 bases removed from V and 3 bases from J, the gap between germline ends came to 14 bases. This CDR3 has 15 amino acids. From germline, CDR1 is MNHEY and CDR2 SVGAGI. Written as DNA, the CDR3 is TGTGCCAGCAGACCCCATATACTGTCTAATGAAAAACTGTTTTTT. Encoded protein: CASRPHILSNEKLFF.

The chain joins TRBV7-2 to TRBJ1-2, with D possibly matching TRBD1 (5 bases). Germline assignment: CDR1 SGHTA and CDR2 FQGNSA. V was cut by 1 base and J by 5 bases, with 14 bases left in between. This CDR3 has 15 amino acids. The CDR3 nucleotides read TGTGCCAGCAGCTTAGACAGGACCAGAAAATATGGCTACACCTTC. It yields the protein CASSLDRTRKYGYTF.

This chain uses TRBV30 with TRBJ2-2; 9 bases line up with TRBD1. CDR3 size: 14 residues. V was pared by 6 bases and J by 3 bases, with 5 bases of the junction left unmatched. The germline V gene encodes CDR1 GTSNPN and CDR2 SVGIG (reference sequence). For the CDR3, the DNA is TGTGCCTGCCGGGACAGGGTGTACACCGGGGAGCTGTTTTTT. Translating gives CACRDRVYTGELFF.

The DNA for the CDR3 is TGTGCCAGCGCAGCGGAGGCCTACACCGGGGAGCTGTTTTTT. It codes for CASAAEAYTGELFF. This rearrangement joins TRBV4-2 to TRBJ2-2; possible D gene TRBD2, 5 bases. Germline V gene sequence: CDR1 LGHNA, CDR2 YNFKEQ. V gave up 8 bases and J gave up 3 bases, with 13 bases separating them. This CDR3 has 14 residues.

The chain links TRBV10-2 to TRBJ2-3; D is unclear. Between the trimmed V and J ends, which lost 4 bases and 6 bases, there was a span of 8 bases. CDR3 length equals 12 residues. Germline CDR1 WSHSY, CDR2 SAAADI. CDR3 residues: CASSGVGDTQYF. The CDR3 DNA reads as TGCGCCAGCAGTGGAGTTGGTGATACGCAGTATTTT.

V and J are TRBV19 and TRBJ1-5; 8 nucleotides match TRBD1. V shed 11 bases, J shed 4 bases, and the junction held 10 bases outside the gene matches. CDR1 is LNHDA and CDR2 is SQIVND in the germline V gene (reference sequence). The CDR3 contains 14 residues. The CDR3 spells CAGDTGGNNQPQHF. As DNA, the CDR3 is TGTGCCGGGGACACAGGGGGTAATAATCAGCCCCAGCATTTT.

The chain combines TRBV2 with TRBJ2-2; TRBD1 aligns across 12 bases. J gave up 5 bases and V 6 bases, and 4 bases lay outside the gene matches. The germline V gene has CDR1 SNHLY and CDR2 FYNNEI. This CDR3 is built from 15 residues. The CDR3 nucleotides are TGTGCCAGCAGGTGGGGACAGGGGGCGACCGGGGAGCTGTTTTTT. Translating gives CASRWGQGATGELFF.

In DNA, the CDR3 is TGTGCCAGCAGCTTTGGAGGGTTTGGGGCTGAAGCTTTCTTT. This encodes CASSFGGFGAEAFF. The V call is TRBV7-8, the J call TRBJ1-1; no reliable D call. CDR1 SGHVS and CDR2 FQNEAQ come from the germline V gene. The CDR3 runs to 14 residues. Trimming took 3 bases from V and 6 from J, leaving 14 bases between them.

The gene calls are TRBV10-2 and TRBJ2-1; 10 bases line up with TRBD2. The CDR3 spans 14 residues. Looked up from germline, CDR1 is WSHSY and CDR2 is SAAADI. The V and J ends lost 5 bases and 2 bases, in that order; junction bases with no gene match: 0. CDR3: CASSLAGAYNEQFF. The CDR3, as DNA: TGCGCCAGCAGTCTAGCGGGGGCCTACAATGAGCAGTTCTTC.

The chain couples TRBV10-3 to TRBJ2-7; TRBD2 aligns across 7 bases. Germline V gives CDR1 ENHRY, CDR2 SYGVKD. Trimming removed 7 bases from V and 7 bases from J; junction bases left unmatched: 16. The CDR3 consists of 15 residues. CDR3 nucleotide sequence: TGTGCCATCAACTCTGGGGGGAGGGCGGCGAGTGAGCAGTACTTC. Translation: CAINSGGRAASEQYF.

The rearrangement uses TRBV6-6 and TRBJ2-1; D remains unclear. CDR1 and CDR2 from the germline V gene are MNHNY and SVGAGI (reference sequence). The CDR3 sequence is 13 residues long. V was cut by 8 bases and J by 6 bases, with 14 bases left in between. The CDR3 DNA reads as TGTGCCAGCGGTATCAACAGTCTCAATGAGCAGTTCTTC. Translating it yields CASGINSLNEQFF.

The chain joins TRBV11-3 to TRBJ1-1, with D hard to call. In germline, CDR1 is SGHNT, CDR2 YENEEA. The CDR3 has 13 amino acids. V was shortened by 2 bases and J by 0 bases, with 4 bases between the two germline ends. The CDR3, as DNA: TGTGCCAGCAGCTTAACATTGAACACTGAAGCTTTCTTT. Its protein is CASSLTLNTEAFF. Filled out from reference TRBV11-3 and TRBJ1-1, the complete variable domain reads EAGVVQSPRYKIIEKKQPVAFWCNPISGHNTLYWYLQNLGQGPELLIRYENEEAVDDSQLPKDRFSAERLKGVDSTLKIQPAELGDSAVYLCASSLTLNTEAFFGQGTRLTVV.